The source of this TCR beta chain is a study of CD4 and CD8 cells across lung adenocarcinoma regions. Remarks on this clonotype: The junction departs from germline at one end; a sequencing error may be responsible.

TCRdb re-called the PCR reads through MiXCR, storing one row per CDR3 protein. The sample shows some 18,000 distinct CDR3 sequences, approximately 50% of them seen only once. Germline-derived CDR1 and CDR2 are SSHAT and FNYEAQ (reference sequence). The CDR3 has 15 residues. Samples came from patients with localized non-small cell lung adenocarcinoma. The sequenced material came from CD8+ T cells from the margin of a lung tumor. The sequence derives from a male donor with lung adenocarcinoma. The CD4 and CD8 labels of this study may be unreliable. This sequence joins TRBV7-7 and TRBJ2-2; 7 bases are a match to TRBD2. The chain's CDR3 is CASSRAGPNTGELFF. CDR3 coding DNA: TGTGCTAGCAGCCGAGCGGGACCGAACACCGGGGAGCTGTTTTTT.